This entry features one T cell receptor (beta chain) sequence. The record originates from a study of T cell responses to AZD1222 COVID-19 vaccine. Generated by immunoSEQ multiplex PCR, the TCRdb table keeps only in-frame clones and is missing some. The sample records 200,000 or so clones, 80% to 95% being singletons. Sequencing was performed on peripheral blood, taken 28 days after the second AZD1222 dose. The source of this sequence is an adult who received the AZD1222 COVID-19 vaccine.

Here the CDR3 reads CASSMGQGAGYTF. The CDR3 region has the DNA TGTGCCAGCAGCATGGGACAGGGGGCTGGCTACACCTTC. J is TRBJ1-2 and V is TRBV6-4; 12 nucleotides line up with TRBD1. The CDR3 spans 13 residues. V lost 6 bases to trimming and J lost 7 bases; unmatched junction nucleotides: 3. In germline, CDR1 is MRHNA, CDR2 SNTAGT.